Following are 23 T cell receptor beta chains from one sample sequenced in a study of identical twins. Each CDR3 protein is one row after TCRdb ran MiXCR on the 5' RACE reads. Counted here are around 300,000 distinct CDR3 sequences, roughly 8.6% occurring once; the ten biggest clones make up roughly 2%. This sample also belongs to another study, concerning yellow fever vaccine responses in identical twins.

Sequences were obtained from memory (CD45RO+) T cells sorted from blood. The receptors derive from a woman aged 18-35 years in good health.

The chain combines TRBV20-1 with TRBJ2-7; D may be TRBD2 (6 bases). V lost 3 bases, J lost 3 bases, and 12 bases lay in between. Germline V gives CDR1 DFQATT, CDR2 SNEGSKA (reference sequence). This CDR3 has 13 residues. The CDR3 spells CSARGRNGYEQYV. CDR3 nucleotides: TGCAGTGCTAGGGGGAGGAACGGCTACGAGCAGTACGTC.

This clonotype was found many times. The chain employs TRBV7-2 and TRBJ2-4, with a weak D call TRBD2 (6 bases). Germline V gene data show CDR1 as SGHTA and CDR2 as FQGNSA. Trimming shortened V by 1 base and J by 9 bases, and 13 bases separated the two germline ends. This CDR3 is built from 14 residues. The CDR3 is CASSLGVSGTIQYF. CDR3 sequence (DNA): TGTGCCAGCAGCTTAGGCGTTAGCGGTACCATTCAGTACTTC.

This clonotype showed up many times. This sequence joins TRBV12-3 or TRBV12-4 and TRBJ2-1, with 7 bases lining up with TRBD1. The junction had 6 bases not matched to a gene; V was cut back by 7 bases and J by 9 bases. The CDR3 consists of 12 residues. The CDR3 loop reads CASTLGGFEQFF. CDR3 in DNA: TGTGCCAGCACCCTAGGGGGCTTTGAGCAGTTCTTC.

The CDR3 spells CASSLEYTDTQYF. CDR3 sequence (DNA): TGTGCCAGCAGTTTAGAGTATACAGATACGCAGTATTTT. V is TRBV27 and J is TRBJ2-3, with D unresolved. The CDR3 has 13 amino acids. Trimming took off 2 bases at V and 3 bases at J, with 6 bases between the two ends. Germline CDR1 is MNHEY and CDR2 is SMNVEV (reference sequence).

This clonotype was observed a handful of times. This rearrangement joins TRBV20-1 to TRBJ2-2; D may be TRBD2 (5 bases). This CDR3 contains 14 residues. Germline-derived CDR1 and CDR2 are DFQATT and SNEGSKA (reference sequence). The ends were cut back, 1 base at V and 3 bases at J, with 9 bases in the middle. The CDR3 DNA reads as TGCAGTGCTAGAGCGGCTAGCCACACCGGGGAGCTGTTTTTT. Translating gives CSARAASHTGELFF.

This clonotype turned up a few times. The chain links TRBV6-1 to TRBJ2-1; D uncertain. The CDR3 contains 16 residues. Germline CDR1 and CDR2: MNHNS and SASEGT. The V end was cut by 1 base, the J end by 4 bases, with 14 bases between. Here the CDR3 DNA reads TGTGCCAGCAGTGAAGTGGTAAGACTGGTTTACAATGAGCAGTTCTTC. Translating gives CASSEVVRLVYNEQFF.

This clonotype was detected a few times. CDR3 region: CASSSGLAGERNEQYV. The CDR3 DNA sequence: TGTGCCAGCAGCTCCGGACTAGCGGGGGAGAGAAACGAGCAGTACGTC. The chain employs TRBV6-2 or TRBV6-3 and TRBJ2-7, with TRBD2 matching over 13 bases. There are 16 residues in the CDR3. The V and J ends lost 6 bases and 5 bases, in that order; junction bases with no gene match: 10. Germline lookup yields CDR1 MNHEY and CDR2 SVGEGT.

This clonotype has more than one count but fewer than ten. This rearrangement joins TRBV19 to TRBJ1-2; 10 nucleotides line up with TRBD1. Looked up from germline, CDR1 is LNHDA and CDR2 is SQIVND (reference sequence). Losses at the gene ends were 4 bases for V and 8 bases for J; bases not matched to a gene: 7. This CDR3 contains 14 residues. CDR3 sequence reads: CASSTTGGSKGYTF. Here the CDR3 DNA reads TGTGCCAGTAGTACGACAGGGGGCTCGAAAGGCTACACCTTC.

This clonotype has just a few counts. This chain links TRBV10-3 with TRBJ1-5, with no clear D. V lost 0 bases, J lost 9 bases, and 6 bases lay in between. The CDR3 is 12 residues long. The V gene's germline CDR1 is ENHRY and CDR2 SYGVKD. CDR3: CAISESTGPQHF. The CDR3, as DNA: TGTGCCATCAGTGAGTCAACGGGGCCCCAGCATTTT.

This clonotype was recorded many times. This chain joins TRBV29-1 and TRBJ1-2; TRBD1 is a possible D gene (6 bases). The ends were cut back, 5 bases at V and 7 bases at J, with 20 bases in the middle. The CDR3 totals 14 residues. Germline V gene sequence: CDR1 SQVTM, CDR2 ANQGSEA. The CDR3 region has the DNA TGCAGCGTTCTCAAAACAGGGACCTACGGTGGCTACACCTTC. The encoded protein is CSVLKTGTYGGYTF. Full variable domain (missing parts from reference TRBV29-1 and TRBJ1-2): SAVISQKPSRDICQRGTSLTIQCQVDSQVTMMFWYRQQPGQSLTLIATANQGSEATYESGFVIDKFPISRPNLTFSTLTVSNMSPEDSSIYLCSVLKTGTYGGYTFGSGTRLTVV.

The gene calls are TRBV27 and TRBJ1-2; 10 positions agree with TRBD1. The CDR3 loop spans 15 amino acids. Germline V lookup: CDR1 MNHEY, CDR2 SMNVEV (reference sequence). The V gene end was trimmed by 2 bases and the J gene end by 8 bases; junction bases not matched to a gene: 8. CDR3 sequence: CASSLKGQGYDGYTF. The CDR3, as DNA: TGTGCCAGCAGTTTAAAGGGACAGGGGTATGACGGCTACACCTTC.

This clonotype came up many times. In nucleotides, the CDR3 is TGCAGTGCTAGTAAGGGGGGGCAACGAGAGACCCAGTACTTC. Residues: CSASKGGQRETQYF. The rearrangement uses TRBV20-1 and TRBJ2-5, with D possibly matching TRBD2 (7 bases). With 3 bases removed from V and 4 bases from J, the gap between germline ends came to 15 bases. The CDR3 runs to 14 residues. Per the germline V gene, CDR1 is DFQATT and CDR2 is SNEGSKA (reference sequence).

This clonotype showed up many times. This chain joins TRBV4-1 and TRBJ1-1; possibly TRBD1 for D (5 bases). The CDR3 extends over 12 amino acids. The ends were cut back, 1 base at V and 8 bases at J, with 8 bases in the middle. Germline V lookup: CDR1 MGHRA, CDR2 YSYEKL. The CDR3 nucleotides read TGCGCCAGCAGCCAAGGGACATTCGAAGCTTTCTTT. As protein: CASSQGTFEAFF.

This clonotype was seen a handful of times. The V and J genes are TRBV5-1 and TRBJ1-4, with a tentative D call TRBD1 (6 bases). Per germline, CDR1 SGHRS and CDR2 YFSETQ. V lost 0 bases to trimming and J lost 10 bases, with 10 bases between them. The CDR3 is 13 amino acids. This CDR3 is CASSLEGGGKLFF. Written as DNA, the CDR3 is TGCGCCAGCAGCTTGGAAGGGGGGGGAAAACTGTTTTTT. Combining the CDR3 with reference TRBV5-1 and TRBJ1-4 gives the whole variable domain KAGVTQTPRYLIKTRGQQVTLSCSPISGHRSVSWYQQTPGQGLQFLFEYFSETQRNKGNFPGRFSGRQFSNSRSEMNVSTLELGDSALYLCASSLEGGGKLFFGSGTQLSVL.

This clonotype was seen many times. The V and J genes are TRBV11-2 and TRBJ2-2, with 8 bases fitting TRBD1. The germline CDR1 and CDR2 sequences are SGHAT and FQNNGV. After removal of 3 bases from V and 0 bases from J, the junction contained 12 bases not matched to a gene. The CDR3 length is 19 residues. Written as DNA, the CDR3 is TGTGCCAGCAGCTTCCTCCCCGGGGCAGGGGGCTCGAACACCGGGGAGCTGTTTTTT. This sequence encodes CASSFLPGAGGSNTGELFF.

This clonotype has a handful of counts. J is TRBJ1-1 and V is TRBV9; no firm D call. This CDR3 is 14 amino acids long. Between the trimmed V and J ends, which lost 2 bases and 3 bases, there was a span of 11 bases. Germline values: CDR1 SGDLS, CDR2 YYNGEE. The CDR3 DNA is TGTGCCAGCAGCGTCCTACCCGCGGACACTGAAGCTTTCTTT. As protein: CASSVLPADTEAFF.

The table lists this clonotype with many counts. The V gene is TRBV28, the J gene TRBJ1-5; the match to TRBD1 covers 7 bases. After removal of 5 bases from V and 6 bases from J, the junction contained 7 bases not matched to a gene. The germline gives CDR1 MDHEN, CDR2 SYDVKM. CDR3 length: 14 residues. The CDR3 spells CASSPGTAPQPQHF. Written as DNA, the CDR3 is TGTGCCAGCAGTCCGGGGACAGCCCCTCAGCCCCAGCATTTT. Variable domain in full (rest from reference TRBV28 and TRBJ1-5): DVKVTQSSRYLVKRTGEKVFLECVQDMDHENMFWYRQDPGLGLRLIYFSYDVKMKEKGDIPEGYSVSREKKERFSLILESASTNQTSMYLCASSPGTAPQPQHFGDGTRLSIL.

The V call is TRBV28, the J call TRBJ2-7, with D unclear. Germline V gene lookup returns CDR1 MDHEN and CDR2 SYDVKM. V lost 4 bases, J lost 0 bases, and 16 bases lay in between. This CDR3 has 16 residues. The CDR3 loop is CASSSGRPESSYEQYV. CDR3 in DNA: TGTGCCAGCAGTTCGGGTCGCCCCGAAAGCTCCTACGAGCAGTACGTC.

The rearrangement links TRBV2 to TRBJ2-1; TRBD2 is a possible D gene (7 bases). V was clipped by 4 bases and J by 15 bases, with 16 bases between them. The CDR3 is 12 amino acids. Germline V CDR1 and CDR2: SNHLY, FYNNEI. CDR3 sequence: CASSVGGATPFF. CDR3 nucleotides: TGTGCCAGCAGTGTGGGGGGGGCCACTCCGTTCTTC.

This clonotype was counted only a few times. The CDR3 nucleotides read TGTGCCAGCAAGGAAGGGGGCCCCGGGGACACCGGGGAGCTGTTTTTT. It codes for CASKEGGPGDTGELFF. V is TRBV6-1 and J is TRBJ2-2; 7 bases fit TRBD1. V lost 7 bases, J lost 3 bases, and 11 bases stayed unmatched. The CDR3 length is 16 residues. CDR1 and CDR2 (germline): MNHNS, SASEGT.

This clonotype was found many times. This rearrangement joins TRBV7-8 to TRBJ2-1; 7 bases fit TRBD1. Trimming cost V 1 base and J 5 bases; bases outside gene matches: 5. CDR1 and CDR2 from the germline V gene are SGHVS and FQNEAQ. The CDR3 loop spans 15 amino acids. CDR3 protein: CASSLGTGKHNEQFF. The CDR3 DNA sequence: TGTGCCAGCAGCTTAGGGACAGGTAAACACAATGAGCAGTTCTTC.

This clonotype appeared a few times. In nucleotides, the CDR3 is TGTGCCAGCAGTTGGACCACCGGCGATGAGCAGTTCTTC. Its protein is CASSWTTGDEQFF. The chain joins TRBV6-5 to TRBJ2-1; D remains unclear. The CDR3 runs 13 residues. Germline V CDR1 and CDR2: MNHEY, SVGAGI. V lost 4 bases and J lost 8, with 12 bases in between.

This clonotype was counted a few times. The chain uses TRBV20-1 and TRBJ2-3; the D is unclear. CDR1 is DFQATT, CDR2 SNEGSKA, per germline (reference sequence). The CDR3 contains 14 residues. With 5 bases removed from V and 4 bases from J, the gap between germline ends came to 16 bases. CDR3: CSADLTIVPDTQYF. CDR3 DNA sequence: TGCAGTGCTGATCTCACTATAGTCCCAGATACGCAGTATTTT.